The next 17 T cell receptor beta chains were all read from a single sample in a study of OX40 agonist ivuxolimab in advanced cancers. Assay used: immunoSEQ multiplex PCR; TCRdb lists only in-frame clones, some missing. The table has 66,000 or so clones, more than 65% seen once. The sample consisted of CD4+ or CD8+ T cells sorted from blood, taken in a trial of the OX40 agonist ivuxolimab. These receptors came from an adult with an advanced solid tumor such as melanoma, head and neck, liver or kidney cancer.

This clone was detected once. CDR3 DNA: TGTGCCAGCAGCGTAGAGGGGAATTCACCCCTCCACTTT. It translates to CASSVEGNSPLHF. The V call is TRBV9, the J call TRBJ1-6, with a tentative D call TRBD1 (5 bases). Germline V CDR1 and CDR2: SGDLS, YYNGEE. CDR3 length: 13 amino acids. Trimming took 0 bases from V and 7 from J, leaving 5 bases between them. Full variable domain (rest looked up from reference TRBV9 and TRBJ1-6): DSGVTQTPKHLITATGQRVTLRCSPRSGDLSVYWYQQSLDQGLQFLIQYYNGEERAKGNILERFSAQQFPDLHSELNLSSLELGDSALYFCASSVEGNSPLHFGNGTRLTVT.

This rearrangement joins TRBV19 to TRBJ1-1, with TRBD1 matching over 11 bases. This CDR3 region has 15 residues. CDR1 and CDR2 from the germline V gene are LNHDA and SQIVND (reference sequence). V shed 4 bases and J 4 bases; nucleotides not matched to a gene: 5. CDR3 amino acids: CASSTGQGGATEAFF. For the CDR3, the DNA is TGTGCCAGTAGTACGGGACAGGGGGGGGCCACTGAAGCTTTCTTT.

The chain uses TRBV5-1 and TRBJ1-2, with a possible D match to TRBD1 (5 bases). The CDR3 spans 16 residues. Trimming stripped 3 bases from V and 0 bases from J, with 15 bases between. The germline V gene has CDR1 SGHRS and CDR2 YFSETQ. The CDR3: CASSSEADTSNYGYTF. The CDR3 DNA is TGCGCCAGCAGCTCCGAGGCGGACACCTCTAACTATGGCTACACCTTC.

This chain's CDR3 is CAISEDLGLETREQFF. The CDR3 DNA reads TGTGCCATCAGTGAGGATCTGGGACTAGAGACGCGGGAGCAGTTCTTC. The rearrangement uses TRBV10-3 and TRBJ2-1; 8 positions agree with TRBD2. The V gene's germline CDR1 is ENHRY and CDR2 SYGVKD. Trimming removed 2 bases from V and 10 bases from J; junction bases left unmatched: 13. This CDR3 comprises 16 residues.

This clone was found a few times. This chain connects TRBV30 to TRBJ2-2; D unresolved. Trimming cost V 3 bases and J 8 bases, with 10 bases left between them. The length of the CDR3 is 12 residues. CDR1 and CDR2 from the germline V gene are GTSNPN and SVGIG (reference sequence). CDR3 DNA sequence: TGTGCCTGGAGCCATCGGCCTGGGGAGCTGTTTTTT. Its protein is CAWSHRPGELFF.

J is TRBJ2-3 and V is TRBV7-9; no reliable D call. V lost 5 bases to trimming and J lost 6 bases, with 12 bases between them. The CDR3 has 13 residues. Germline-derived CDR1 and CDR2 are SEHNR and FQNEAQ (reference sequence). CDR3 protein: CASSQPAIDTQYF. In nucleotides, the CDR3 is TGTGCCAGCAGCCAGCCAGCGATTGATACGCAGTATTTT.

CDR3 bases: TGTGCCAGCTCACCACAGGGAACTAGCGGCTCCTACGAGCAGTACTTC. It codes for CASSPQGTSGSYEQYF. This sequence joins TRBV18 and TRBJ2-7; 8 bases fit TRBD2. The CDR3 consists of 16 residues. The V segment lost 1 base and the J segment 0 bases; nucleotides outside the gene matches: 5. Germline values: CDR1 KGHSH, CDR2 LQKENI.

The V call is TRBV6-5, the J call TRBJ2-3; D may be TRBD1 (6 bases). The germline V gene has CDR1 MNHEY and CDR2 SVGAGI. Trimming shortened V by 2 bases and J by 3 bases, and 12 bases separated the two germline ends. The CDR3 totals 15 residues. The CDR3 DNA is TGTGCCAGCAGTTACACTCTACAGGGTACAGATACGCAGTATTTT. Residues: CASSYTLQGTDTQYF.

This clone was picked up a small number of times. This chain links TRBV4-1 with TRBJ2-2, with 14 bases identical to TRBD2. Germline loops: CDR1 MGHRA, CDR2 YSYEKL. The CDR3 totals 18 residues. V trimming: 5 bases; J trimming: 5 bases; junction bases outside the gene matches: 10. CDR3 region: CASSSPGLAGVRTGELFF. CDR3 sequence (DNA): TGCGCCAGCAGCAGCCCGGGACTAGCGGGAGTTCGAACCGGGGAGCTGTTTTTT.

This clone was observed a single time. This CDR3 is CASGSARGGRRNTIYF. For the CDR3, the DNA is TGTGCTAGTGGTTCCGCCCGGGGGGGCCGGAGAAACACCATATATTTT. The chain has TRBV12-5 and TRBJ1-3; D is perhaps TRBD1 (6 bases). V shed 4 bases and J shed 5 bases, with 18 bases lying between them. This CDR3 has 16 amino acids. Germline V gives CDR1 LGHNT, CDR2 FRNRAP.

This rearrangement joins TRBV11-3 to TRBJ2-2, with 8 bases that match TRBD2. Germline values: CDR1 SGHNT, CDR2 YENEEA. This CDR3 contains 15 residues. The V segment lost 5 bases and the J segment 5 bases; nucleotides outside the gene matches: 7. As DNA, the CDR3 is TGTGCCAGCAGCCCCGCGGGCGGGAGGACCGGGGAGCTGTTTTTT. It specifies CASSPAGGRTGELFF.

The chain employs TRBV15 and TRBJ2-2; D may match TRBD1 or TRBD2 (6 bases each). From germline, CDR1 is LNHNV and CDR2 YYDKDF (reference sequence). The V end was cut by 1 base, the J end by 1 base, with 13 bases between. This CDR3 contains 17 residues. DNA for the CDR3: TGTGCCACCAGCAGAGCTGTAGGGGGACTGAACACCGGGGAGCTGTTTTTT. It specifies CATSRAVGGLNTGELFF.

The chain joins TRBV7-2 to TRBJ2-1; 8 nucleotides agree with TRBD2. Germline V gene lookup returns CDR1 SGHTA and CDR2 FQGNSA. CDR3 size: 17 residues. V lost 5 bases, J lost 9 bases, and 18 bases stayed unmatched. The CDR3 DNA reads TGTGCCAGCAGCCCTGTGCCGGCGGGAGGCCTCGGGGGTGAGCAGTTCTTC. Amino acid sequence: CASSPVPAGGLGGEQFF.

CDR3 in DNA: TGCGCCAGCAGCTTACGTGGGGGGCGTTTCGCCGGGGAGCTGTTTTTT. Residues: CASSLRGGRFAGELFF. V and J are TRBV5-1 and TRBJ2-2; D is tentatively TRBD1 or TRBD2 (6 bases each). The CDR3 runs to 16 residues. The germline gives CDR1 SGHRS, CDR2 YFSETQ. Trimming shortened V by 2 bases and J by 6 bases, and 17 bases separated the two germline ends.

The CDR3 DNA follows: TGTGCCTGGTATCAGGGTGGCTACACCTTC. Protein: CAWYQGGYTF. The chain links TRBV30 to TRBJ1-2, with D possibly being TRBD1 (5 bases). Germline CDR1 is GTSNPN and CDR2 is SVGIG (reference sequence). With 5 bases removed from V and 7 bases from J, the gap between germline ends came to 8 bases. CDR3 size: 10 residues.

The rearrangement joins TRBV30 to TRBJ1-5, with D maybe TRBD1 (5 bases). The V end lost 0 bases, the J end lost 0 bases, and 12 bases lay between the germline ends. From germline, CDR1 is GTSNPN and CDR2 SVGIG (reference sequence). This CDR3 comprises 16 residues. CDR3: CAWSVWGMGSNQPQHF. The CDR3 DNA follows: TGTGCCTGGAGTGTATGGGGGATGGGTAGCAATCAGCCCCAGCATTTT. Complete variable domain (other parts from reference TRBV30 and TRBJ1-5): SQTIHQWPATLVQPVGSPLSLECTVEGTSNPNLYWYRQAAGRGLQLLFYSVGIGQISSEVPQNLSASRPQDRQFILSSKKLLLSDSGFYLCAWSVWGMGSNQPQHFGDGTRLSIL.

V is TRBV29-1 and J is TRBJ2-1, with unresolved D. Germline V CDR1 and CDR2: SQVTM, ANQGSEA. The CDR3 runs to 12 residues. The V and J ends lost 3 bases and 0 bases respectively, with 3 bases between them. CDR3 sequence reads: CSVDRSYNEQFF. Written as DNA, the CDR3 is TGCAGCGTTGATCGCTCCTACAATGAGCAGTTCTTC.